The 23 T cell receptor beta chains below come from one sample, sequenced in a study of Ad26.COV2.S vaccination and SARS-CoV-2 variants. Repertoires were generated with immunoSEQ multiplex PCR, while TCRdb's copy carries only in-frame clones and drops some. The sample shows just over 350,000 clones, about 90% of them seen only once. The sequencing used peripheral blood, collected after recovery from COVID-19. These receptors originate from a human donor who had recovered from COVID-19.

The genes are TRBV12-5 and TRBJ2-5, with a weak D call TRBD2 (6 bases). The germline V gene has CDR1 LGHNT and CDR2 FRNRAP. V lost 4 bases and J lost 2, with 14 bases in between. The CDR3 has 15 amino acids. The CDR3 protein is CASGSGLVEQETQYF. CDR3 DNA: TGTGCTAGTGGTTCGGGACTCGTGGAACAAGAGACCCAGTACTTC.

The rearrangement joins TRBV5-1 to TRBJ1-1, with D hard to call. V lost 0 bases, J lost 7 bases, and 7 bases lay in between. CDR1 and CDR2 (germline): SGHRS, YFSETQ. This CDR3 is 12 amino acids long. The CDR3 sequence is CASSLGEGEAFF. CDR3 nucleotide sequence: TGCGCCAGCAGCTTGGGGGAGGGTGAAGCTTTCTTT.

The chain recombines TRBV11-2 with TRBJ2-3, with D maybe TRBD1 (6 bases). Germline CDR1 is SGHAT and CDR2 is FQNNGV. The CDR3 extends over 12 amino acids. The germline V and J ends were trimmed by 2 bases and 10 bases, with 10 bases remaining between them. CDR3 sequence: CASSLTPGAQYF. The CDR3 region has the DNA TGTGCCAGCAGCTTAACTCCAGGGGCGCAGTATTTT.

This chain uses TRBV18 with TRBJ2-5, with a weak D call TRBD2 (6 bases). The CDR3 covers 14 residues. Germline CDR1 reads KGHSH; CDR2 reads LQKENI. Trimming took off 2 bases at V and 7 bases at J, with 14 bases between the two ends. This chain's CDR3 is CASSPMRDGATQYF. DNA of the CDR3: TGTGCCAGCTCACCAATGCGGGATGGGGCGACCCAGTACTTC.

The chain uses TRBV10-2 and TRBJ1-1; tentative D call: TRBD1 (5 bases). The length of the CDR3 is 16 residues. The V gene lost 3 bases and the J gene lost 4 bases, with 18 bases spanning the gap. CDR1 is WSHSY, CDR2 SAAADI, per germline. CDR3 region: CASSEWSGKPVTEAFF. The CDR3, as DNA: TGCGCCAGCAGTGAATGGTCAGGGAAACCCGTCACTGAAGCTTTCTTT.

The chain couples TRBV6-5 to TRBJ1-3; D is uncertain. The V gene lost 7 bases and the J gene lost 0 bases, with 10 bases spanning the gap. The CDR3 spans 14 residues. Germline V CDR1 and CDR2: MNHEY, SVGAGI. The CDR3 DNA is TGTGCCAGCATGGAGATAAGCTCTGGAAACACCATATATTTT. This codes for CASMEISSGNTIYF.

The chain is built from TRBV4-1 and TRBJ2-5; a weak D match, TRBD2 (6 bases). Per germline, CDR1 MGHRA and CDR2 YSYEKL. Trimming shortened V by 0 bases and J by 5 bases, and 19 bases separated the two germline ends. This CDR3 has 17 residues. CDR3 in amino acids: CASSQELTGDPGETQYF. The CDR3 DNA reads TGCGCCAGCAGCCAAGAACTCACGGGAGATCCGGGGGAGACCCAGTACTTC.

V gene TRBV3-1 (or the pseudogene TRBV3-2) combines with J gene TRBJ1-2, with D maybe TRBD1 (5 bases). There are 13 residues in the CDR3. Per germline, CDR1 LGHDT and CDR2 YNNKEL (reference sequence). Trimming pared 0 bases from V and 6 bases from J, leaving 8 bases between. CDR3 sequence: CASSQDLGDGYTF. In DNA, the CDR3 is TGTGCCAGCAGCCAAGATTTAGGGGATGGCTACACCTTC.

J is TRBJ2-5 and V is TRBV5-1; 9 bases line up with TRBD2. The germline V gene has CDR1 SGHRS and CDR2 YFSETQ. The length of the CDR3 is 15 residues. Unmatched junction bases numbered 9, after V lost 3 bases and J lost 6 bases. CDR3 nucleotide sequence: TGCGCCAGCAGCTCGCTTAGCGGGGGCGAAAAGACCCAGTACTTC. Protein product: CASSSLSGGEKTQYF.

The rearrangement uses TRBV2 and TRBJ1-4; 7 nucleotides align to TRBD1. V was clipped by 2 bases and J by 8 bases; unmatched bases: 5. CDR1 SNHLY and CDR2 FYNNEI come from the germline V gene. CDR3 size: 14 residues. CDR3 protein: CASSELGGSEKLFF. In nucleotides, the CDR3 is TGTGCCAGCAGTGAATTAGGGGGCAGCGAAAAACTGTTTTTT.

The chain uses TRBV7-2 and TRBJ2-3; possibly TRBD1 for D (6 bases). The CDR3 has 13 amino acids. V was cut by 5 bases and J by 5 bases, with 11 bases left in between. The germline gives CDR1 SGHTA, CDR2 FQGNSA. CDR3 sequence reads: CASSREGGDTQYF. The CDR3 region has the DNA TGTGCCAGCAGCCGGGAAGGGGGAGATACGCAGTATTTT.

V gene TRBV9 combines with J gene TRBJ1-1; D ambiguous. With 3 bases removed from V and 5 bases from J, the gap between germline ends came to 14 bases. CDR3 length: 14 residues. Germline lookup yields CDR1 SGDLS and CDR2 YYNGEE. The CDR3 DNA sequence: TGTGCCAGCAGCGGCCACGCGGTAGGGACTGAAGCTTTCTTT. This codes for CASSGHAVGTEAFF.

The chain links TRBV14 to TRBJ1-2, with a tentative D call TRBD1 (5 bases). Trimming took 3 bases from V and 5 from J, leaving 22 bases between them. The CDR3 is 17 amino acids. Per the germline V gene, CDR1 is SGHDN and CDR2 is FVKESK. CDR3 protein: CASSQGSGPPYGYGYTF. The CDR3 DNA reads as TGTGCCAGCAGCCAGGGGTCAGGGCCCCCGTATGGTTATGGCTACACCTTC.

This chain links TRBV29-1 with TRBJ2-3; the match to TRBD1 covers 7 bases. The V gene's germline CDR1 is SQVTM and CDR2 ANQGSEA. The CDR3 contains 15 residues. V lost 7 bases to trimming and J lost 4 bases; unmatched junction nucleotides: 14. The CDR3 DNA follows: TGCAGCGCCGAAGCGCAGAGGGGGCTGCCAGATACGCAGTATTTT. Translating gives CSAEAQRGLPDTQYF.

The rearrangement links TRBV7-9 to TRBJ1-2; 9 nucleotides align to TRBD1. The CDR3 contains 16 residues. In germline, CDR1 is SEHNR, CDR2 FQNEAQ (reference sequence). J gave up 2 bases and V 5 bases, and 9 bases lay outside the gene matches. The CDR3 reads CASSPPAGQGNYGYTF. The DNA for the CDR3 is TGTGCCAGCAGCCCACCCGCCGGACAGGGGAACTATGGCTACACCTTC.

V gene TRBV6-5 combines with J gene TRBJ2-5; 7 nucleotides agree with TRBD1. This CDR3 has 14 amino acids. Germline V lookup: CDR1 MNHEY, CDR2 SVGAGI. Trimming cost V 5 bases and J 5 bases; bases outside gene matches: 8. The CDR3 is CASSRQGFRETQYF. For the CDR3, the DNA is TGTGCCAGCAGTCGACAGGGTTTTCGGGAGACCCAGTACTTC.

The genes are TRBV3-1 (or the pseudogene TRBV3-2) and TRBJ1-5; tentatively, D is TRBD1 (5 bases). The CDR3 runs to 14 residues. The germline gives CDR1 LGHDT, CDR2 YNNKEL (reference sequence). V gave up 4 bases and J gave up 7 bases, with 14 bases separating them. The CDR3 nucleotides are TGTGCCAGCAGCCGGGACGGACCGGGGCAGCCCCAGCATTTT. Its protein product is CASSRDGPGQPQHF.

The CDR3 DNA sequence: TGTGCCAGCAGTGAAGACAGGGCGAAAACAGATACGCAGTATTTT. Translating it yields CASSEDRAKTDTQYF. The chain combines TRBV2 with TRBJ2-3; weak D call: TRBD1 (6 bases). The germline CDR1 and CDR2 sequences are SNHLY and FYNNEI. V shed 1 base and J shed 3 bases, with 11 bases lying between them. The CDR3 spans 15 residues.

This chain links TRBV7-2 with TRBJ2-7; the D gene could be TRBD1 or TRBD2 (5 bases each). This CDR3 spans 16 amino acids. V dropped 1 base and J dropped 4 bases, with 17 bases sitting between them. Germline CDR1 and CDR2: SGHTA and FQGNSA. CDR3 protein: CASSLVRGAGGYEQYF. The CDR3 DNA follows: TGTGCCAGCAGCTTAGTCCGAGGGGCCGGCGGATACGAGCAGTACTTC. The variable domain in full, completed from reference TRBV7-2 and TRBJ2-7, reads GAGVSQSPSNKVTEKGKDVELRCDPISGHTALYWYRQSLGQGLEFLIYFQGNSAPDKSGLPSDRFSAERTGGSVSTLTIQRTQQEDSAVYLCASSLVRGAGGYEQYFGPGTRLTVT.

The chain uses TRBV5-1 and TRBJ1-6, with 8 bases that match TRBD1. This CDR3 spans 17 amino acids. The V segment lost 3 bases and the J segment 0 bases; nucleotides outside the gene matches: 5. CDR1 is SGHRS and CDR2 is YFSETQ in the germline V gene. CDR3 sequence (DNA): TGCGCCAGCAGCTCGAACACAGGGGGCTCCTATAATTCACCCCTCCACTTT. Its protein product is CASSSNTGGSYNSPLHF.

The chain couples TRBV5-1 to TRBJ2-1, with D uncertain. In germline, CDR1 is SGHRS, CDR2 YFSETQ. Trimming took off 0 bases at V and 7 bases at J, with 23 bases between the two ends. This CDR3 has 18 amino acids. The CDR3 DNA reads as TGCGCCAGCAGCTTGGCCGTGCGGACGCTGGCCGGCCGAAATGAGCAGTTCTTC. This codes for CASSLAVRTLAGRNEQFF.

The genes are TRBV5-1 and TRBJ2-5, with D perhaps TRBD1 (5 bases). The V and J ends lost 1 base and 2 bases respectively, with 9 bases between them. From germline, CDR1 is SGHRS and CDR2 YFSETQ. This CDR3 has 14 amino acids. CDR3 sequence: CASSLRRQQETQYF. The CDR3 DNA reads as TGCGCCAGCAGCTTGAGGAGACAGCAAGAGACCCAGTACTTC. Together with reference TRBV5-1 and TRBJ2-5, the CDR3 gives the full variable domain: KAGVTQTPRYLIKTRGQQVTLSCSPISGHRSVSWYQQTPGQGLQFLFEYFSETQRNKGNFPGRFSGRQFSNSRSEMNVSTLELGDSALYLCASSLRRQQETQYFGPGTRLLVL.

The chain joins TRBV10-3 to TRBJ1-1; weak D call: TRBD1 (6 bases). Trimming shortened V by 8 bases and J by 4 bases, and 14 bases separated the two germline ends. CDR1 and CDR2 from the germline V gene are ENHRY and SYGVKD. This CDR3 region has 13 residues. The CDR3 DNA reads as TGTGCCATCTCGACAGGACTCTCCACTGAAGCTTTCTTT. This codes for CAISTGLSTEAFF.